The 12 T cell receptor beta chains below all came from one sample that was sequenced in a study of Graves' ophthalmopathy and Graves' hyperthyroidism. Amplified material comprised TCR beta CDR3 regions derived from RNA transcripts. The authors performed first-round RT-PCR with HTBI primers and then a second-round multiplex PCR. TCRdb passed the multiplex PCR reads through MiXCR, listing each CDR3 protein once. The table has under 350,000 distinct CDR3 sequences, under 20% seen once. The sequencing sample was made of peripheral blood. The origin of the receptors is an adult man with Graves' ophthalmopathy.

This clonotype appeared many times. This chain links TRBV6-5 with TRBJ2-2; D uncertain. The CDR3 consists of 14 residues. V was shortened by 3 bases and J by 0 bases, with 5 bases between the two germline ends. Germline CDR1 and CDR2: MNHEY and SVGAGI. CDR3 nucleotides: TGTGCCAGCAGTTATGGCCCGAACACCGGGGAGCTGTTTTTT. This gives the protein CASSYGPNTGELFF.

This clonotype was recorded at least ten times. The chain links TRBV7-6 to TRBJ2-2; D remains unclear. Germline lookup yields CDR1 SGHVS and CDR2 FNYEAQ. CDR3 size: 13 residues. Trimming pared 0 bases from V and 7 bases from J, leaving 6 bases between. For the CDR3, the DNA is TGTGCCAGCAGCTTAGCAATCGGCGGGGAGCTGTTTTTT. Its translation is CASSLAIGGELFF. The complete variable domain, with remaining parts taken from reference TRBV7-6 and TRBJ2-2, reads GAGVSQSPRYKVTKRGQDVALRCDPISGHVSLYWYRQALGQGPEFLTYFNYEAQQDKSGLPNDRFSAERPEGSISTLTIQRTEQRDSAMYRCASSLAIGGELFFGEGSRLTVL.

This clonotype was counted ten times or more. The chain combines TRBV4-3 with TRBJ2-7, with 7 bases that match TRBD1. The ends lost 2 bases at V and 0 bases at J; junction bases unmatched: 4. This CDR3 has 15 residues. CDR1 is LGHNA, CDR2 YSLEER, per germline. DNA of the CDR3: TGCGCCAGCAGCCAAACGACAGGGAGCTCCTACGAGCAGTACTTC. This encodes CASSQTTGSSYEQYF.

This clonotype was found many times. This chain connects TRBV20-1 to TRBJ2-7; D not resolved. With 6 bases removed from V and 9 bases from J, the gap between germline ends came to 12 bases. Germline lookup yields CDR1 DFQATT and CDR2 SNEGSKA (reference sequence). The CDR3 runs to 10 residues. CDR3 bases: TGCAGTGCAGTCAACGAATTGCAGTACTTC. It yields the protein CSAVNELQYF.

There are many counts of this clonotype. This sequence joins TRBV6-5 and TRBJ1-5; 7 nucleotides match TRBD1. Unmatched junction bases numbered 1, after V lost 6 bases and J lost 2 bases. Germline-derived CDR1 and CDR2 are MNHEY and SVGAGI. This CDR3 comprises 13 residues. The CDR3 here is CASRGTGNQPQHF. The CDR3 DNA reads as TGTGCCAGCAGGGGGACAGGCAATCAGCCCCAGCATTTT.

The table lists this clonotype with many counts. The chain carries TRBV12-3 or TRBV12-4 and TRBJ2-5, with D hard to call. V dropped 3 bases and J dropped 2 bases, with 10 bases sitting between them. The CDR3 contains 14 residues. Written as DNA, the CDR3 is TGTGCCAGCAGTTTTTTAACAGTTCAAGAGACCCAGTACTTC. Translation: CASSFLTVQETQYF.

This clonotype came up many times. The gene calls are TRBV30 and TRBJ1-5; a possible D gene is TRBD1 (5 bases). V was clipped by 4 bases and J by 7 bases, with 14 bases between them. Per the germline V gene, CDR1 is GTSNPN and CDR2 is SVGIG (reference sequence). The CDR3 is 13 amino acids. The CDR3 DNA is TGTGCCTGGACGGCAGGGCTAGGACAGCCCCAGCATTTT. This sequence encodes CAWTAGLGQPQHF. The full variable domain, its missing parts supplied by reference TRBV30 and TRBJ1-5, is SQTIHQWPATLVQPVGSPLSLECTVEGTSNPNLYWYRQAAGRGLQLLFYSVGIGQISSEVPQNLSASRPQDRQFILSSKKLLLSDSGFYLCAWTAGLGQPQHFGDGTRLSIL.

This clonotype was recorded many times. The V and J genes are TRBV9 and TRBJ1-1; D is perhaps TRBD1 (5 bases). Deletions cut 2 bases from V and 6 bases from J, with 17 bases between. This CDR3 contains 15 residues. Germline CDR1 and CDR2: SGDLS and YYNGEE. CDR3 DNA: TGTGCCAGCAGCGTTTACTCGGGTAAGGGGTCTGAAGCTTTCTTT. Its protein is CASSVYSGKGSEAFF.

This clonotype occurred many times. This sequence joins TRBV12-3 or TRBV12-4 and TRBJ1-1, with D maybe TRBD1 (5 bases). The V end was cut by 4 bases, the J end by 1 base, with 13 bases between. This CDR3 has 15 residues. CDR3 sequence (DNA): TGTGCCAGCAGTTCCAGGGTCTTCGGGAACACTGAAGCTTTCTTT. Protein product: CASSSRVFGNTEAFF.

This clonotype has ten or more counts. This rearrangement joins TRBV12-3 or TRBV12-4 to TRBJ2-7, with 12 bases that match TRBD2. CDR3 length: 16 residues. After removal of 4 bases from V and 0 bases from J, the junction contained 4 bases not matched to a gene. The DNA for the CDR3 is TGTGCCAGCAGTTCCTCTAGCGGGAGGGCCTCCTACGAGCAGTACTTC. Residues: CASSSSSGRASYEQYF.

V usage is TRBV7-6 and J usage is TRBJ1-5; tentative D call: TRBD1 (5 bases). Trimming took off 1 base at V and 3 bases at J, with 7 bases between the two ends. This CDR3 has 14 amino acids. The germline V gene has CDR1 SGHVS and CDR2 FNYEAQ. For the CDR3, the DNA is TGTGCCAGCAGCTTAGAGGGGTACAATCAGCCCCAGCATTTT. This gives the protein CASSLEGYNQPQHF.

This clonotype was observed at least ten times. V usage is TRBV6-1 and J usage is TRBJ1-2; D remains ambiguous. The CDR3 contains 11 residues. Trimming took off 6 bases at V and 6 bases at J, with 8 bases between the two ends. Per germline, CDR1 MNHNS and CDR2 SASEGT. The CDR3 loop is CASRAAHGYTF. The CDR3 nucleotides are TGTGCCAGCAGGGCTGCGCATGGCTACACCTTC.